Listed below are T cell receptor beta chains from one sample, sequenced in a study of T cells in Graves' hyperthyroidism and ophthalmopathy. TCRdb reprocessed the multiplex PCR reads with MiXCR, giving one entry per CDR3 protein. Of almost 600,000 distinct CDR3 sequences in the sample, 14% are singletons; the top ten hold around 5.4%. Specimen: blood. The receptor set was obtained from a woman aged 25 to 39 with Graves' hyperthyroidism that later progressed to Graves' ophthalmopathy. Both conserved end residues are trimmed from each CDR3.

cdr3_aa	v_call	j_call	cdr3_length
ASSTLGTGVETQY	TRBV19	TRBJ2-5	13
ASSVSGGQY	TRBV28	TRBJ2-7	9
ASDRDPRDTQY	TRBV7-2	TRBJ2-3	11
ASSSGPEPDTEAF	TRBV5-4	TRBJ1-1	13
AWTALGETQY	TRBV30	TRBJ2-5	10
ASSVAGPSGPYEQY	TRBV9	TRBJ2-7	14
ASSFQGAGYT	TRBV12-3/TRBV12-4	TRBJ1-2	10
ASSNGQGDTEAF	TRBV18	TRBJ1-1	12
ASSWGGPYNEQF	TRBV3-1	TRBJ2-1	12
ASSFGEGTDTQY	TRBV12-3/TRBV12-4	TRBJ2-3	12
ASGLGTGGVEETQY	TRBV12-5	TRBJ2-5	14
ATRSLSGNTIY	TRBV15	TRBJ1-3	11
SALTASSYNSPLH	TRBV20-1	TRBJ1-6	13
ASSLQLGVPGEQY	TRBV11-2	TRBJ2-7	13
ASSWASLDFYNEQF	TRBV5-1	TRBJ2-1	14
ASSFAGETEAF	TRBV28	TRBJ1-1	11
ASSFTGMGNTIY	TRBV12-3/TRBV12-4	TRBJ1-3	12
ASRPGGLAGEQF	TRBV9	TRBJ2-1	12
ASSLSFAETSPEQY	TRBV11-2	TRBJ2-7	14
SARGRVEQF	TRBV20-1	TRBJ2-1	9
ASSTPEGWTDTQY	TRBV19	TRBJ2-3	13
ASSVDPGGYEQY	TRBV9	TRBJ2-7	12
ASSGMGDQPQH	TRBV7-9	TRBJ1-5	11
ASSLRGQVTDTQY	TRBV11-2	TRBJ2-3	13
ASSRSAGGGGRQPQH	TRBV5-6	TRBJ1-5	15
ASSIGGGSTNEQF	TRBV19	TRBJ2-1	13